This T cell receptor (beta chain) is from a study of cytomegalovirus exposure and HLA in healthy donors (TCRdb year 2017). Concerning the study at large: According to a later analysis, the 100 to 150 validation repertoires were produced on the same platform as the approximately 610 repertoires of the first cohort. The study aimed to test whether signatures of past pathogen exposure could be identified by cataloging public T cell receptors. Along with the roughly 670-subject first cohort, a separate validation cohort of more than 90 different subjects was used. High-throughput TCR immunosequencing, statistical association of individual TCRs with disease status, and machine learning were combined to predict cytomegalovirus infection status.

The protocol used for the library was the immunoSEQ multiplex PCR assay. Processing in the source paper ran as follows. To diagnose cytomegalovirus status from the catalog of TCR beta chain sequences, a statistical classification framework was built. TCRdb provides this immuneACCESS table in a form limited to in-frame rearrangements. Some clones are lacking; in checked studies, under half of them reflect an unresolved V gene, and why the rest are absent is not known. The DNA gave D and trimming, while V, J and clone size come from that table. The sample contains over 70,000 clones, approximately 94% of them found a single time. The ten top clones hold 0.55% to 0.65% of the sample. Donors formed part of the validation cohort, which comprised 120 subjects and was distinct from the first cohort of 550 to 850 subjects. A note on this clone: Which antigen it targets is not known. The junction departs from germline at one end; a sequencing error may be responsible.

What the authors observed across the whole study: The authors suggested that the approach could potentially be extended to other disease states and immunological phenotypes. Three of the identified cytomegalovirus-associated TCR beta chains were confirmed in vitro to be specific for cytomegalovirus antigens. The study listed 170 or so TCR beta chains as associated with cytomegalovirus. Of the cluster scores, about 94% were above 0 in a later analysis, which found that TCRs clustered in the first cohort also tended to co-occur in the 120 validation repertoires. Across donors, most TCR sequences were observed very rarely, whereas some public TCRs were present in many individuals. A later analysis lacked HLA typing for the validation cohort, so it scored co-occurrence in that cohort across all 120 or so repertoires. In both the original and validation cohorts, the classifier was reported to diagnose cytomegalovirus status with high specificity and sensitivity.

The CDR3 covers 15 residues, taking in both the cysteine and the phenylalanine. This entry keeps only the CDR3 DNA: 45 bases, framed from base 1. CDR1 and CDR2, looked up from the germline V gene (reference sequence), are SSHAT and FNYEAQ. The chain was built from TRBV7-7 and TRBJ2-1; 10 of the junction bases match TRBD2. The sequence derives from a woman in her late teens or twenties in good health and CMV-seronegative. Material: PBMCs. The DNA is TGTGCTAGCAGCTTAGAAGCGGGGGGGGCCGGGGAGCAGTTCTTC. Its protein is CASSLEAGGAGEQFF. With the rest looked up from the reference TRBV7-7 and TRBJ2-1 genes rather than sequenced, the full variable domain is GAGVSQSPRYKVTKRGQDVTLRCDPISSHATLYWYQQALGQGPEFLTYFNYEAQPDKSGLPSDRFSAERPEGSISTLTIQRTEQRDSAMYRCASSLEAGGAGEQFFGPGTRLTVL.